This note documents a single T cell receptor beta chain sequence. Authors' processing steps: Amplification of reference gene primers provided the estimated nucleated cell counts. Profiling relied on immunoSEQ multiplex PCR, and the TCRdb table lists in-frame clones only, not all of them. For V, J and clone size, that table is used; D and trimming come from the DNA. The sample includes approximately 70,000 clones, roughly 80% of them seen just once. The source of the sample is a study of blood T cell repertoires in COVID-19. Whole-study context: Sites in the United States, Italy and Spain provided acute and convalescent COVID-19 samples. Nucleic acid was either cDNA or gDNA, and it came from T cells, B-cell-depleted T cells, or PBMCs.

The CDR3 is made up of 17 amino acids. With V trimmed by 3 bases and J by 6 bases, 8 bases remained unmatched. Germline assignment: CDR1 LGHNA and CDR2 YNFKEQ. The sequence was collected from a woman of 80 years or more with acute or convalescent COVID-19. The chain joins TRBV4-2 to TRBJ2-1, with 13 positions matching TRBD2. The sequencing sample was made of peripheral blood. The CDR3 coding sequence is TGTGCCAGCAGCCAGGGACTAGCGGGGAGGGGTGGCAATGAGCAGTTCTTC. This sequence encodes CASSQGLAGRGGNEQFF.